These T cell receptor beta chains were read from a single sample in a study of regulatory and conventional T cells in RAG deficiency. Generated by immunoSEQ multiplex PCR, the TCRdb table keeps only in-frame clones and is missing some. The table shows approximately 35,000 clones, with approximately 80% occurring only once. In addition, the sample was reused for a study of regulatory T cells.

Material for sequencing was CD4+ effector T cells sorted from blood. Receptors originate from a human donor in good health. CDR3s include the opening cysteine and the closing phenylalanine or tryptophan. The D gene is left open where the match is weak. Only part of the rows carry a size: once, few, many, or a class if the clone is expanded.

NA	TRBV18	TRBJ1-6	16	NA	CASSPSDTGYNSPLHF	TGTGCCAGCTCACCCTCGGACACAGGCTATAATTCACCCCTCCACTTT
NA	TRBV6-1	TRBJ2-7	14	NA	CASSVWQASYEQYF	TGTGCCAGCAGTGTTTGGCAGGCCTCCTACGAGCAGTACTTC
NA	TRBV25-1	TRBJ1-5	17	NA	CASSPTDQLGFNQPQHF	TGTGCCAGCAGCCCGACGGACCAGCTGGGCTTCAATCAGCCCCAGCATTTT
NA	TRBV5-4	TRBJ1-4	16	TRBD1	CASSLAPARGNEKLFF	TGTGCCAGCAGCTTGGCACCCGCCAGGGGGAATGAAAAACTGTTTTTT
NA	TRBV7-3	TRBJ2-3	14	TRBD2	CASSPGGSTDTQYF	TGTGCCAGCAGCCCGGGGGGGAGCACAGATACGCAGTATTTT
NA	TRBV7-3	TRBJ2-5	14	NA	CASSLGLEGETQYF	TGTGCCAGCAGCTTAGGACTGGAGGGAGAGACCCAGTACTTC
NA	TRBV6-5	TRBJ1-2	14	NA	CASSYSGSPGGYTF	TGTGCCAGCAGTTACTCGGGCTCCCCGGGAGGCTACACCTTC
NA	TRBV15	TRBJ2-7	11	NA	CATSKSYEQYF	TGTGCCACCAGCAAAAGTTACGAGCAGTACTTC
NA	TRBV7-3	TRBJ2-1	15	NA	CASSLGGTVYNEQFF	TGTGCCAGCAGCTTAGGGGGGACGGTCTACAATGAGCAGTTCTTC
NA	TRBV30	TRBJ2-3	15	NA	CAWSVLPGKVDTQYF	TGTGCCTGGAGTGTACTCCCAGGGAAGGTTGATACGCAGTATTTT
NA	TRBV30	TRBJ1-1	14	TRBD1	CAWSVKGAFTEAFF	TGTGCCTGGAGTGTAAAGGGGGCCTTCACTGAAGCTTTCTTT
NA	TRBV27	TRBJ2-3	16	TRBD2	CASRPRLAGVTDTQYF	TGTGCCAGCCGTCCCCGGCTAGCGGGGGTCACAGATACGCAGTATTTT
few	TRBV2	TRBJ1-5	15	TRBD1	CASSNRGYSNQPQHF	TGTGCCAGCAGTAACAGGGGATATAGCAATCAGCCCCAGCATTTT
NA	TRBV10-3	TRBJ2-1	15	TRBD2	CAISESGTKVREQFF	TGTGCCATCAGTGAGTCGGGGACTAAAGTACGTGAGCAGTTCTTC
NA	TRBV9	TRBJ1-2	16	TRBD1	CASSVGPGQTIHGYTF	TGTGCCAGCAGCGTGGGACCGGGACAGACTATACATGGCTACACCTTC
NA	TRBV5-4	TRBJ1-1	17	NA	CASSLGAGGGLNTEAFF	TGTGCCAGCAGCTTGGGGGCAGGTGGGGGATTAAACACTGAAGCTTTCTTT
NA	TRBV4-1	TRBJ1-6	19	NA	CASSLSARGQSSYNSPLHF	TGCGCCAGCAGCTTGAGCGCCAGGGGACAAAGCTCCTATAATTCACCCCTCCACTTT
once	TRBV2	TRBJ2-5	13	NA	CARDGGSQETQYF	TGTGCCCGAGACGGGGGTTCCCAAGAGACCCAGTACTTC
once	TRBV6-5	TRBJ2-1	11	NA	CASSGNNEQFF	TGTGCCAGCAGCGGGAACAATGAGCAGTTCTTC
NA	TRBV6-1	TRBJ2-7	14	NA	CATRSWTQPYEQYF	TGTGCCACCCGAAGTTGGACCCAACCCTACGAGCAGTACTTC
NA	TRBV29-1	TRBJ2-3	16	NA	CSVEDRLVTMGDTQYF	TGCAGCGTCGAGGACAGACTAGTAACTATGGGCGATACGCAGTATTTT
few	TRBV7-2	TRBJ1-6	12	NA	CASSHRGSPLHF	TGTGCCAGCAGCCACAGAGGATCACCCCTCCACTTT
NA	TRBV6-1	TRBJ2-7	13	NA	CASSEVDLYEQYF	TGTGCCAGCAGTGAAGTAGACTTATACGAGCAGTACTTC
once	TRBV4-1	TRBJ2-7	20	NA	CASSQVLAKLRRGGVSEQYF	TGCGCCAGCAGCCAAGTCTTGGCCAAACTCCGAAGGGGGGGAGTTAGCGAGCAGTACTTC
NA	TRBV18	TRBJ2-7	17	NA	CASSPTTGSVQAYEQYF	TGTGCCAGCTCACCTACTACAGGATCGGTGCAGGCCTACGAGCAGTACTTC
once	TRBV18	TRBJ1-1	15	TRBD1	CASSPQGARNTEAFF	TGTGCCAGCTCACCACAGGGGGCTAGGAACACTGAAGCTTTCTTT
few	TRBV7-3	TRBJ2-7	14	NA	CASSNDREDYEQYF	TGTGCCAGCAGCAACGACAGGGAGGACTACGAGCAGTACTTC
NA	TRBV27	TRBJ2-5	17	TRBD2	CASSGRTSGVPGETQYF	TGTGCCAGCAGTGGCCGGACTAGCGGGGTCCCCGGGGAGACCCAGTACTTC
few	TRBV5-4	TRBJ2-7	13	NA	CASSLGSSYEQYF	TGTGCCAGCAGCTTGGGCAGCTCCTACGAGCAGTACTTC
NA	TRBV20-1	TRBJ2-5	10	NA	CSARAETQYF	TGCAGTGCTAGAGCAGAGACCCAGTACTTC
few	TRBV7-6	TRBJ1-5	14	NA	CASSLTGIGQPQHF	TGTGCCAGCAGCTTAACAGGGATAGGTCAGCCCCAGCATTTT
NA	TRBV6-1	TRBJ1-5	15	TRBD1	CASIWTQGAGQPQHF	TGTGCCAGCATTTGGACCCAGGGGGCTGGGCAGCCCCAGCATTTT
NA	TRBV30	TRBJ1-6	12	NA	CAWSGGNSPLHF	TGTGCCTGGAGCGGCGGGAATTCACCCCTCCACTTT
NA	TRBV11-2	TRBJ2-3	13	NA	CASSRLSADTQYF	TGTGCCAGCAGCCGACTTTCCGCTGATACGCAGTATTTT
once	TRBV7-6	TRBJ2-6	18	TRBD1	CASSLASRTGAGANVLTF	TGTGCCAGCAGCTTAGCGAGCCGGACAGGGGCTGGGGCCAACGTCCTGACTTTC
NA	TRBV5-1	TRBJ2-7	14	TRBD1	CASSLGQGSYEQYF	TGCGCCAGCAGCTTGGGACAGGGTTCCTACGAGCAGTACTTC
few	TRBV10-3	TRBJ2-7	14	TRBD1	CAISPQGHQYEQYF	TGTGCCATCTCTCCACAGGGGCACCAGTACGAGCAGTACTTC
once	TRBV30	TRBJ1-4	14	NA	CAWSVGGGYEKLFF	TGTGCCTGGAGTGTGGGGGGTGGCTATGAAAAACTGTTTTTT
NA	TRBV18	TRBJ2-7	15	TRBD1	CASSTSRDRGGEQYF	TGTGCCAGCTCAACGTCCCGGGACAGGGGTGGGGAGCAGTACTTC
NA	TRBV11-2	TRBJ2-7	16	NA	CASSWLGTGVSREQYF	TGTGCCAGCAGCTGGCTCGGGACGGGGGTCTCTCGGGAGCAGTACTTC
NA	TRBV5-4	TRBJ2-5	14	NA	CASSLERAQETQYF	TGTGCCAGCAGCTTGGAACGGGCCCAAGAGACCCAGTACTTC
NA	TRBV7-3	TRBJ2-5	15	NA	CASSRTGLGEETQYF	TGTGCCAGCAGCAGAACGGGCCTGGGGGAGGAGACCCAGTACTTC